A single sample gave rise to the 19 T cell receptor beta chains below, sequenced in a study of graft-versus-host responses after intestinal transplantation. Profiling relied on immunoSEQ multiplex PCR, and the TCRdb table lists in-frame clones only, not all of them. This table holds 30,000 to 40,000 clones, roughly 92% found once. Their antigen targets remain unknown. Sequencing was performed on unstimulated CD8+ T cells sorted from spleen or lymph node cells, taken before transplant. The receptors come from a human donor who was the organ donor for an intestinal transplant.

V and J are TRBV9 and TRBJ2-5, with 13 bases identical to TRBD2. J lost 3 bases, V lost 0 bases, and 5 bases had no gene match. The CDR3 has 17 amino acids. Germline CDR1 is SGDLS and CDR2 is YYNGEE. CDR3 DNA sequence: TGTGCCAGCAGCGTAGCGGGACTAGCGGGATGGGAAGAGACCCAGTACTTC. Its translation: CASSVAGLAGWEETQYF.

The J gene is TRBJ2-3, the V gene TRBV5-1, with D maybe TRBD1 (5 bases). V lost 3 bases and J 3 bases, leaving 20 bases between the germline ends. The germline V gene encodes CDR1 SGHRS and CDR2 YFSETQ. The CDR3 is 17 amino acids. CDR3 loop: CASSSETQGGMTDTQYF. The CDR3 region has the DNA TGCGCCAGCAGCTCCGAGACGCAGGGTGGAATGACAGATACGCAGTATTTT.

The chain is built from TRBV15 and TRBJ1-1; D is perhaps TRBD1 (5 bases). V was shortened by 5 bases and J by 5 bases, with 12 bases between the two germline ends. The germline V gene encodes CDR1 LNHNV and CDR2 YYDKDF (reference sequence). This CDR3 has 13 amino acids. Here the CDR3 reads CATSYRGLTEAFF. DNA of the CDR3: TGTGCCACCAGCTACCGGGGGTTGACTGAAGCTTTCTTT. The variable domain in full, completed from reference TRBV15 and TRBJ1-1, reads DAMVIQNPRYQVTQFGKPVTLSCSQTLNHNVMYWYQQKSSQAPKLLFHYYDKDFNNEADTPDNFQSRRPNTSFCFLDIRSPGLGDTAMYLCATSYRGLTEAFFGQGTRLTVV.

This chain links TRBV19 with TRBJ1-1, with a tentative D call TRBD1 (6 bases). Trimming took off 3 bases at V and 0 bases at J, with 11 bases between the two ends. Germline-derived CDR1 and CDR2 are LNHDA and SQIVND (reference sequence). This CDR3 spans 15 amino acids. CDR3 residues: CASSMTPGVNTEAFF. CDR3 bases: TGTGCCAGTAGTATGACCCCAGGGGTGAACACTGAAGCTTTCTTT.

The gene calls are TRBV5-8 and TRBJ2-6; TRBD1 is a possible D gene (5 bases). Germline V gene sequence: CDR1 SGHTS, CDR2 YDEGEE. This CDR3 contains 15 residues. V was shortened by 4 bases and J by 0 bases, with 8 bases between the two germline ends. The CDR3 coding sequence is TGTGCCAGCAGCCTAGGGGTCTCTGGGGCCAACGTCCTGACTTTC. Its protein product is CASSLGVSGANVLTF. The full variable domain, completed using reference TRBV5-8 and TRBJ2-6, is EAGVTQSPTHLIKTRGQQATLRCSPISGHTSVYWYQQALGLGLQFLLWYDEGEERNRGNFPPRFSGRQFPNYSSELNVNALELEDSALYLCASSLGVSGANVLTFGAGSRLTVL.

This CDR3 reads CASSLRTSGRYNEQFF. CDR3 nucleotide sequence: TGTGCCAGCAGCCTTCGGACTAGCGGGAGGTACAATGAGCAGTTCTTC. The gene calls are TRBV4-2 and TRBJ2-1; TRBD2 matches 14 bases. In germline, CDR1 is LGHNA, CDR2 YNFKEQ. The CDR3 is 16 amino acids. V dropped 4 bases and J dropped 4; count of bases not matched to a gene: 3.

This clone was observed once. The V and J genes are TRBV5-1 and TRBJ2-5, with 11 bases identical to TRBD2. J lost 3 bases, V lost 1 base, and 5 bases had no gene match. This CDR3 is built from 16 residues. Germline V gene data show CDR1 as SGHRS and CDR2 as YFSETQ. This chain's CDR3 is CASSLPLAGVEETQYF. The CDR3 DNA sequence: TGCGCCAGCAGCTTGCCACTAGCGGGAGTGGAAGAGACCCAGTACTTC.

The chain carries TRBV4-2 and TRBJ2-7; possibly TRBD2 for D (5 bases). The CDR3 loop spans 14 amino acids. Germline loops: CDR1 LGHNA, CDR2 YNFKEQ. The ends were cut back, 1 base at V and 1 base at J, with 8 bases in the middle. The CDR3 DNA reads TGTGCCAGCAGCCAAGGTGGGGAGTCCTACGAGCAGTACTTC. Translated, it gives CASSQGGESYEQYF.

This chain uses TRBV4-3 with TRBJ1-2, with D perhaps matching TRBD1 (5 bases). The CDR3 consists of 16 residues. CDR1 is LGHNA, CDR2 YSLEER, per germline. Trimming cost V 4 bases and J 4 bases, with 19 bases left between them. The chain's CDR3 is CASSLKKRDVSYGYTF. CDR3 in DNA: TGCGCCAGCAGCCTAAAAAAACGGGACGTCAGCTATGGCTACACCTTC.

The chain uses TRBV7-8 and TRBJ2-1; 10 bases align to TRBD2. Germline-derived CDR1 and CDR2 are SGHVS and FQNEAQ. This CDR3 is built from 16 residues. Unmatched junction bases numbered 10, after V lost 5 bases and J lost 6 bases. CDR3 DNA sequence: TGTGCCAGCAGCCAGGACCGGACTAGCGGATTCAATGAGCAGTTCTTC. Translating it yields CASSQDRTSGFNEQFF. Supplemented by reference TRBV7-8 and TRBJ2-1, the full variable domain reads GAGVSQSPRYKVAKRGQDVALRCDPISGHVSLFWYQQALGQGPEFLTYFQNEAQLDKSGLPSDRFFAERPEGSVSTLKIQRTQQEDSAVYLCASSQDRTSGFNEQFFGPGTRLTVL.

The J gene is TRBJ2-2, the V gene TRBV7-3; a weak D match, TRBD1 (6 bases). Germline loops: CDR1 SGHTA, CDR2 FQGTGA. The CDR3 runs 14 residues. Trimming shortened V by 0 bases and J by 4 bases, and 6 bases separated the two germline ends. CDR3 bases: TGTGCCAGCAGCTTAACAGGGGGCACCGGGGAGCTGTTTTTT. Translated: CASSLTGGTGELFF.

The chain carries TRBV9 and TRBJ2-7, with D unclear. This CDR3 has 14 amino acids. Trimming stripped 3 bases from V and 2 bases from J, with 12 bases between. Germline CDR1 SGDLS, CDR2 YYNGEE. The CDR3 sequence is CASSAPVAPYEQYF. DNA for the CDR3: TGTGCCAGCAGCGCTCCGGTGGCACCCTACGAGCAGTACTTC. Filled out from reference TRBV9 and TRBJ2-7, the complete variable domain reads DSGVTQTPKHLITATGQRVTLRCSPRSGDLSVYWYQQSLDQGLQFLIQYYNGEERAKGNILERFSAQQFPDLHSELNLSSLELGDSALYFCASSAPVAPYEQYFGPGTRLTVT.

The rearrangement joins TRBV5-1 to TRBJ2-2; D gene ambiguous. Per the germline V gene, CDR1 is SGHRS and CDR2 is YFSETQ. This CDR3 region has 14 residues. Between the trimmed V and J ends, which lost 0 bases and 7 bases, there was a span of 10 bases. CDR3 protein: CASSLDSPFGELFF. CDR3 DNA sequence: TGCGCCAGCAGCTTGGACTCCCCATTCGGGGAGCTGTTTTTT.

This chain connects TRBV28 to TRBJ2-7; D might be TRBD1 (5 bases). Germline V gene data show CDR1 as MDHEN and CDR2 as SYDVKM. Trimming removed 2 bases at V and 6 bases at J, with 5 bases between. The length of the CDR3 is 11 residues. The CDR3 protein is CASSLQGEQYF. The CDR3 nucleotides are TGTGCCAGCAGTTTACAGGGCGAGCAGTACTTC.

The chain combines TRBV5-6 with TRBJ2-7; the match to TRBD2 covers 16 bases. The CDR3 contains 15 residues. The germline CDR1 and CDR2 sequences are SGHDT and YYEEEE. The V gene end was trimmed by 3 bases and the J gene end by 4 bases; junction bases not matched to a gene: 1. CDR3 bases: TGTGCCAGCAGCTGGGGACTAGCGGGAGGGTACGAGCAGTACTTC. Protein: CASSWGLAGGYEQYF.

V gene TRBV27 combines with J gene TRBJ2-3; the D is unclear. V shed 3 bases and J shed 1 base, with 8 bases lying between them. The CDR3 runs to 14 residues. Germline values: CDR1 MNHEY, CDR2 SMNVEV (reference sequence). The CDR3 DNA reads TGTGCCAGCAGTTTGGGCTTCCGCACAGATACGCAGTATTTT. This sequence encodes CASSLGFRTDTQYF.

This chain joins TRBV27 and TRBJ2-7, with D possibly TRBD2 on 5 matching bases. V lost 3 bases to trimming and J lost 1 base, with 7 bases between them. Looked up from germline, CDR1 is MNHEY and CDR2 is SMNVEV (reference sequence). CDR3 length equals 13 residues. For the CDR3, the DNA is TGTGCCAGCAGTTTCGGGATGTCCTACGAGCAGTACTTC. The encoded protein is CASSFGMSYEQYF.

This chain's CDR3 is CASSFSYPRDYSYEQYF. As DNA, the CDR3 is TGTGCCAGCAGTTTCTCCTACCCCCGGGACTACTCCTACGAGCAGTACTTC. The chain uses TRBV27 and TRBJ2-7, with 7 bases fitting TRBD2. The CDR3 contains 17 residues. V lost 3 bases and J lost 0; bases outside the gene matches: 11. Germline CDR1 and CDR2: MNHEY and SMNVEV (reference sequence).

The gene calls are TRBV4-1 and TRBJ2-3; TRBD2 matches 8 bases. J lost 4 bases, V lost 1 base, and 10 bases had no gene match. The CDR3 spans 17 residues. CDR1 is MGHRA, CDR2 YSYEKL, per germline. CDR3 in DNA: TGCGCCAGCAGCCAAGTCAAGCGGGAGATGGTCGCAGATACGCAGTATTTT. It specifies CASSQVKREMVADTQYF.